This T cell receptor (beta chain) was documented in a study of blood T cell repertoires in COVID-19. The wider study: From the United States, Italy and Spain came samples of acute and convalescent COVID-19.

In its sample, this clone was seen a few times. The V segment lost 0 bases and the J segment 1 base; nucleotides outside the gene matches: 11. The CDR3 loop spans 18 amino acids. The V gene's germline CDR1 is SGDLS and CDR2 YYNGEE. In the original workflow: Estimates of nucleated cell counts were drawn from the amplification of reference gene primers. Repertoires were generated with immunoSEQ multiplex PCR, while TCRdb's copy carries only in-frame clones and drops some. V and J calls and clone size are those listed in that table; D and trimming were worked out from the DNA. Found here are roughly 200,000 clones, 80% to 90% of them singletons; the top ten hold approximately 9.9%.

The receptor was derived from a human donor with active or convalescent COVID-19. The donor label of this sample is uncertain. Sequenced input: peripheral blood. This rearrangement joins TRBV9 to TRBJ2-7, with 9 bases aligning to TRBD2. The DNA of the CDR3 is TGTGCCAGCAGCGTAGCCCCTAGCGGGGATTTCGGGTCCTACGAGCAGTACTTC. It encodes CASSVAPSGDFGSYEQYF. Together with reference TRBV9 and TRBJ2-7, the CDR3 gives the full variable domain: DSGVTQTPKHLITATGQRVTLRCSPRSGDLSVYWYQQSLDQGLQFLIQYYNGEERAKGNILERFSAQQFPDLHSELNLSSLELGDSALYFCASSVAPSGDFGSYEQYFGPGTRLTVT.